The 30 T cell receptor beta chains below were found in one sample sequenced in a study of T cell responses to AZD1222 COVID-19 vaccine (dated by TCRdb to about 2021). To prepare the library, the immunoSEQ multiplex PCR assay was applied. TCRdb took this table from immuneACCESS and kept in-frame rearrangements with V and J called. Such tables lack part of the clones; where checked against another copy, unresolved V genes explain under half of the gap, and the rest is unexplained. In all, the sample holds over 150,000 clones, and 90% of those were seen once. Jointly, the top ten make up 15% to 20% of the sample. This specimen's time point label, per the study, means: baseline before first vaccination. The source was peripheral blood, collected on day 0 of AZD1222 vaccination. The receptors originated from an adult in good health.

The chain couples TRBV28 to TRBJ1-1; tentative D call: TRBD1 (5 bases). Per the germline V gene, CDR1 is MDHEN and CDR2 is SYDVKM. V was pared by 7 bases and J by 7 bases, with 10 bases between. The CDR3 consists of 11 residues. The CDR3 coding sequence is TGTGCCAGCAACATGGGGGTTGAAGCTTTCTTT. This codes for CASNMGVEAFF.

The chain is built from TRBV9 and TRBJ2-2; tentatively, D is TRBD2 (6 bases). Trimming removed 0 bases from V and 0 bases from J, with 12 bases in between. CDR1 is SGDLS, CDR2 YYNGEE, per germline. This CDR3 contains 17 residues. The CDR3: CASSVGARGANTGELFF. CDR3 coding DNA: TGTGCCAGCAGCGTAGGGGCGCGGGGAGCGAACACCGGGGAGCTGTTTTTT. Full variable domain (missing parts from reference TRBV9 and TRBJ2-2): DSGVTQTPKHLITATGQRVTLRCSPRSGDLSVYWYQQSLDQGLQFLIQYYNGEERAKGNILERFSAQQFPDLHSELNLSSLELGDSALYFCASSVGARGANTGELFFGEGSRLTVL.

The chain uses TRBV11-2 and TRBJ1-5; unclear D gene. CDR3 length equals 15 residues. Trimming shortened V by 1 base and J by 2 bases, and 9 bases separated the two germline ends. Germline V gene data show CDR1 as SGHAT and CDR2 as FQNNGV. For the CDR3, the DNA is TGTGCCAGCAGCTTAGGCGCTTTGGGCAATCAGCCCCAGCATTTT. It translates to CASSLGALGNQPQHF.

The CDR3 region is CASSSFGQYTDTQYF. The CDR3 DNA reads TGTGCCAGCAGCTCCTTCGGACAATACACAGATACGCAGTATTTT. The rearrangement uses TRBV5-5 and TRBJ2-3, with D tentatively TRBD1 (5 bases). The CDR3 sequence is 15 residues long. V lost 3 bases to trimming and J lost 2 bases, with 13 bases between them. Per germline, CDR1 SGHKS and CDR2 YYEKEE (reference sequence).

V gene TRBV5-1 combines with J gene TRBJ2-5; 9 bases are a match to TRBD2. With 8 bases clipped from V and 5 bases from J, the junction kept 7 bases outside the gene matches. The germline CDR1 and CDR2 sequences are SGHRS and YFSETQ. This CDR3 contains 13 residues. The CDR3 region has the DNA TGCGCCAGTAGCGGGGGCCAAGGGGAGACCCAGTACTTC. This translates into CASSGGQGETQYF.

The CDR3 DNA reads TGTGCCAGCAGTTACTCGGACGGGGGGTCCTACGAGCAGTACTTC. Protein: CASSYSDGGSYEQYF. This chain links TRBV6-5 with TRBJ2-7; TRBD2 matches at 7 bases. The CDR3 consists of 15 residues. The V gene end was trimmed by 0 bases and the J gene end by 1 base; junction bases not matched to a gene: 3. Germline V gene lookup returns CDR1 MNHEY and CDR2 SVGAGI.

The chain carries TRBV27 and TRBJ2-1, with a tentative D call TRBD2 (6 bases). CDR1 and CDR2 (germline): MNHEY, SMNVEV (reference sequence). V was pared by 7 bases and J by 7 bases, with 20 bases between. The CDR3 has 15 amino acids. CDR3 in amino acids: CASTINTGERNEQFF. The CDR3 coding sequence is TGTGCCAGCACCATCAACACGGGGGAGAGGAATGAGCAGTTCTTC.

The chain uses TRBV5-1 and TRBJ2-7, with 10 positions matching TRBD1. V gave up 4 bases and J gave up 3 bases; unmatched junction bases: 4. Germline V lookup: CDR1 SGHRS, CDR2 YFSETQ. This CDR3 has 14 amino acids. This CDR3 is CASSLGQGGYEQYF. CDR3 sequence (DNA): TGCGCCAGCAGCCTCGGACAGGGGGGCTACGAGCAGTACTTC.

The chain combines TRBV18 with TRBJ1-5, with 7 bases aligning to TRBD1. Germline trimming cut 3 bases from V and 2 bases from J; bases unmatched to any gene: 10. The CDR3 has 17 residues. Germline CDR1 and CDR2: KGHSH and LQKENI. In DNA, the CDR3 is TGTGCCAGCTCACCCGTACCCCCAGGGGGGGGCAATCAGCCCCAGCATTTT. It specifies CASSPVPPGGGNQPQHF.

The J gene is TRBJ1-3, the V gene TRBV19; D uncertain. CDR3 length: 13 amino acids. Trimming took off 4 bases at V and 0 bases at J, with 4 bases between the two ends. CDR1 and CDR2 (germline): LNHDA, SQIVND (reference sequence). This CDR3 reads CASSTNSGNTIYF. CDR3 bases: TGTGCCAGTAGTACGAACTCTGGAAACACCATATATTTT.

The gene calls are TRBV5-4 and TRBJ2-5; 7 nucleotides match TRBD1. This CDR3 is built from 14 residues. Germline V gene sequence: CDR1 SGHNT, CDR2 YYREEE (reference sequence). Trimming removed 4 bases from V and 5 bases from J; junction bases left unmatched: 8. This CDR3 is CASSPKQGLETQYF. CDR3 DNA sequence: TGTGCCAGCAGCCCCAAACAGGGGTTGGAGACCCAGTACTTC.

This clone was found a few times. The genes are TRBV5-1 and TRBJ1-6; 8 bases are shared with TRBD1. V dropped 4 bases and J dropped 5; count of bases not matched to a gene: 5. Germline assignment: CDR1 SGHRS and CDR2 YFSETQ. The CDR3 has 15 amino acids. The CDR3 nucleotides read TGCGCCAGCAGCCCGGACAGGGTAGATAATTCACCCCTCCACTTT. This sequence encodes CASSPDRVDNSPLHF.

The gene calls are TRBV7-8 and TRBJ1-4; no clear D. Germline-derived CDR1 and CDR2 are SGHVS and FQNEAQ. The CDR3 totals 11 residues. V lost 5 bases and J 14 bases, leaving 12 bases between the germline ends. CDR3 amino acids: CASSRYNGLFF. The CDR3 DNA follows: TGTGCCAGCAGCCGCTATAACGGGCTGTTTTTT.

The chain has TRBV19 and TRBJ1-2; TRBD1 matches at 7 bases. This CDR3 region has 16 residues. Trimming removed 1 base from V and 0 bases from J; junction bases left unmatched: 5. CDR1 is LNHDA and CDR2 is SQIVND in the germline V gene (reference sequence). For the CDR3, the DNA is TGTGCCAGTAGTATAGGGACAGGAAGAGCTAACTATGGCTACACCTTC. This codes for CASSIGTGRANYGYTF.

This sequence joins TRBV5-1 and TRBJ1-1; D unclear. V lost 2 bases, J lost 0 bases, and 11 bases lay in between. The CDR3 runs to 15 residues. Germline CDR1 and CDR2: SGHRS and YFSETQ. The DNA for the CDR3 is TGCGCCAGCAGCTTAGAGTTTATGGTGAACACTGAAGCTTTCTTT. Translation gives CASSLEFMVNTEAFF.

The V call is TRBV29-1, the J call TRBJ1-1, with unresolved D. V shed 2 bases and J shed 7 bases, with 11 bases lying between them. Germline-derived CDR1 and CDR2 are SQVTM and ANQGSEA. The CDR3 spans 12 residues. The CDR3 reads CSVEPLQNEAFF. CDR3 bases: TGCAGCGTTGAACCTTTACAGAATGAAGCTTTCTTT.

The J gene is TRBJ1-6, the V gene TRBV5-1; TRBD1 matches at 7 bases. The CDR3 totals 14 residues. Losses at the gene ends were 4 bases for V and 5 bases for J; bases not matched to a gene: 3. Germline CDR1 SGHRS, CDR2 YFSETQ. The CDR3 DNA reads TGCGCCAGCAGCCCCGGACAGGATAATTCACCCCTCCACTTT. Protein product: CASSPGQDNSPLHF.

The V and J genes are TRBV6-5 and TRBJ1-1; a weak D match, TRBD1 (5 bases). Trimming pared 6 bases from V and 8 bases from J, leaving 16 bases between. The CDR3 has 13 residues. Germline CDR1 is MNHEY and CDR2 is SVGAGI. The CDR3 bases are TGTGCCAGCAGCCGCTATCAGGGTTGGGAAGCTTTCTTT. As protein: CASSRYQGWEAFF.

J is TRBJ1-3 and V is TRBV5-1; 7 nucleotides agree with TRBD1. This CDR3 region has 14 residues. CDR1 is SGHRS and CDR2 is YFSETQ in the germline V gene. V gave up 0 bases and J gave up 9 bases; unmatched junction bases: 6. The CDR3 nucleotides are TGCGCCAGCAGCTTGGGACAGGGCCAAGGCACCATATATTTT. This sequence encodes CASSLGQGQGTIYF.

The rearrangement links TRBV28 to TRBJ1-5; possibly TRBD1 for D (6 bases). Looked up from germline, CDR1 is MDHEN and CDR2 is SYDVKM. The V gene lost 2 bases and the J gene lost 4 bases, with 9 bases spanning the gap. The CDR3 is made up of 14 amino acids. CDR3 loop: CASSLGDTNQPQHF. The CDR3 DNA reads as TGTGCCAGCAGTTTAGGGGACACAAATCAGCCCCAGCATTTT.

The chain has TRBV29-1 and TRBJ1-5; 7 positions match TRBD1. The CDR3 runs to 13 residues. Per germline, CDR1 SQVTM and CDR2 ANQGSEA. With 5 bases clipped from V and 1 base from J, the junction kept 2 bases outside the gene matches. The CDR3 DNA is TGCAGCGTTTCAGGGGGAAGCAATCAGCCCCAGCATTTT. Translation: CSVSGGSNQPQHF.

This chain connects TRBV6-5 to TRBJ2-3; D ambiguous. Germline CDR1 is MNHEY and CDR2 is SVGAGI. V was trimmed by 5 bases and J by 4 bases, leaving 7 bases between them. This CDR3 has 12 residues. DNA for the CDR3: TGTGCCAGCAGTAAGGAAGCAGATACGCAGTATTTT. Translated: CASSKEADTQYF.

V is TRBV18 and J is TRBJ1-5; D is perhaps TRBD1 (5 bases). This CDR3 contains 15 residues. Germline CDR1 reads KGHSH; CDR2 reads LQKENI. V was shortened by 4 bases and J by 1 base, with 11 bases between the two germline ends. This CDR3 is CASSLYQGSNQPQHF. In DNA form, the CDR3 reads TGTGCCAGCTCACTTTATCAGGGAAGCAATCAGCCCCAGCATTTT.

The chain carries TRBV28 and TRBJ2-5; unclear D gene. V was pared by 6 bases and J by 14 bases, with 19 bases between. CDR3 length: 12 residues. Germline CDR1 reads MDHEN; CDR2 reads SYDVKM. The CDR3 DNA is TGTGCCAGCAGCCCCCCTTACCAGATTTCATACTTC. Translating gives CASSPPYQISYF.

V usage is TRBV9 and J usage is TRBJ2-3; D perhaps matches TRBD1 (6 bases). The CDR3 sequence is 13 residues long. Deletions cut 2 bases from V and 8 bases from J, with 12 bases between. Looked up from germline, CDR1 is SGDLS and CDR2 is YYNGEE. The CDR3 loop reads CASSVESDSTQYF. For the CDR3, the DNA is TGTGCCAGCAGCGTTGAGTCGGACAGTACGCAGTATTTT.

The rearrangement links TRBV18 to TRBJ2-2; a weak D match, TRBD1 (5 bases). The V end lost 4 bases, the J end lost 7 bases, and 10 bases lay between the germline ends. The CDR3 has 13 amino acids. The germline V gene has CDR1 KGHSH and CDR2 LQKENI. The CDR3 DNA follows: TGTGCCAGCTCACGTCAGGGTAACGGGGAGCTGTTTTTT. This translates into CASSRQGNGELFF.

This clone was found a few times. Other DNA variants within this sample encode the same CDR3. V and J are TRBV18 and TRBJ1-1; D may be TRBD1 (5 bases). This CDR3 comprises 13 residues. Germline assignment: CDR1 KGHSH and CDR2 LQKENI. Deletions cut 6 bases from V and 1 base from J, with 9 bases between. The CDR3, as DNA: TGTGCCAGCTCGTTACAGGCGAACACTGAAGCTTTCTTT. Its protein is CASSLQANTEAFF.

V is TRBV7-2 and J is TRBJ1-1; TRBD1 might be the D (5 bases). Germline V gene sequence: CDR1 SGHTA, CDR2 FQGNSA. The CDR3 is 15 residues long. V was pared by 5 bases and J by 4 bases, with 17 bases between. As DNA, the CDR3 is TGTGCCAGCAGCCGCAACAGGAAGGCAGGCACTGAAGCTTTCTTT. Its translation is CASSRNRKAGTEAFF.

The chain employs TRBV7-2 and TRBJ2-3, with D maybe TRBD2 (5 bases). The V gene's germline CDR1 is SGHTA and CDR2 FQGNSA. The V gene lost 6 bases and the J gene lost 6 bases, with 16 bases spanning the gap. CDR3 length: 14 residues. The CDR3 region has the DNA TGTGCCAGCAGTTCCGGAGGCCGCGGGGATACGCAGTATTTT. Protein sequence: CASSSGGRGDTQYF.

The rearrangement links TRBV5-4 to TRBJ2-1, with D possibly matching TRBD2 (6 bases). V shed 4 bases and J shed 2 bases, with 13 bases lying between them. The CDR3 runs to 15 residues. Germline loops: CDR1 SGHNT, CDR2 YYREEE (reference sequence). This CDR3 is CASSTDSGTYNEQFF. The CDR3 coding sequence is TGTGCCAGCAGCACGGATAGCGGAACCTACAATGAGCAGTTCTTC.